The 23 T cell receptor beta chains reported below all come from one sample, sequenced in a study of T cells in Graves' hyperthyroidism and ophthalmopathy. Authors of the study amplified TCR beta CDR3 regions from RNA transcripts. The HTBI primer set was used in a first-round RT-PCR of the TCR CDR3. TCRdb redid the calling of the multiplex PCR reads with MiXCR, one entry per CDR3 protein. The data hold fewer than 650,000 distinct CDR3 sequences, with 14% observed a single time. Sequencing was performed on blood. These receptors originate from a woman younger than 35 with Graves' ophthalmopathy.

This clonotype was counted ten times or more. The V and J genes are TRBV13 and TRBJ1-1, with a possible D match to TRBD1 (6 bases). V was trimmed by 5 bases and J by 5 bases, leaving 9 bases between them. In germline, CDR1 is PRHDT, CDR2 FYEKMQ (reference sequence). The CDR3 contains 12 residues. CDR3 coding DNA: TGTGCCAGCAGCGGGGGCTATACTGAAGCTTTCTTT. Translated: CASSGGYTEAFF.

A single count supports this clonotype. Since a much larger clone is just one base distant, this may be a read error. The chain carries TRBV9 and TRBJ2-3, with D tentatively TRBD1 (6 bases). The J call is in doubt because the DNA end fits TRBJ1-5 better. Germline-derived CDR1 and CDR2 are SGDLS and YYNGEE. CDR3 size: 15 residues. The chain's CDR3 is CASSVVAVRTDTQHF. CDR3 sequence (DNA): TGTGCCAGCAGCGTAGTGGCGGTACGGACAGATACGCAGCATTTT.

This clonotype was detected only a few times. The V gene is TRBV4-2, the J gene TRBJ1-4; TRBD1 might be the D (5 bases). Trimming cost V 1 base and J 16 bases, with 34 bases left between them. The CDR3 length is 19 residues. Germline CDR1 reads LGHNA; CDR2 reads YNFKEQ. CDR3 residues: CASSQGRSRHTDEGRNSFF. The CDR3 DNA sequence: TGTGCCAGCAGCCAAGGGCGAAGTAGGCACACGGACGAGGGGCGAAATTCGTTTTTT.

Ten or more counts support this clonotype. This chain uses TRBV11-2 with TRBJ2-5, with 7 positions matching TRBD1. Germline V gives CDR1 SGHAT, CDR2 FQNNGV. This CDR3 contains 15 residues. V shed 5 bases, J shed 2 bases, and the junction held 8 bases outside the gene matches. The CDR3 is CASSLYPGQQETQYF. As DNA, the CDR3 is TGTGCCAGCAGCCTTTATCCGGGACAGCAAGAGACCCAGTACTTC.

This clonotype was detected ten times or more. The J gene is TRBJ1-1, the V gene TRBV7-8, with D possibly TRBD1 on 6 matching bases. Germline V gene sequence: CDR1 SGHVS, CDR2 FQNEAQ. The CDR3 consists of 16 residues. V was pared by 7 bases and J by 4 bases, with 22 bases between. Written as DNA, the CDR3 is TGTGCCAGCACCCTTTCCTTGGGGGGGCAACGCACTGAAGCTTTCTTT. Its protein product is CASTLSLGGQRTEAFF.

A note on this clonotype: A much bigger clone sits one base away, suggesting this may be a read error. The chain uses TRBV20-1 and TRBJ2-3; 8 bases fit TRBD2. This CDR3 spans 12 amino acids. Germline V lookup: CDR1 DFQATT, CDR2 SNEGSKA (reference sequence). The CDR3 DNA is TGCAGTGCTCCGACTAGCGCAGATACGCAGTGTTTT. Translating it yields CSAPTSADTQCF.

This clonotype was counted many times. The chain uses TRBV11-3 and TRBJ1-1; D remains ambiguous. Trimming left V 5 bases short and J 1 base short, with 17 bases between. The CDR3 has 16 amino acids. Germline assignment: CDR1 SGHNT and CDR2 YENEEA. Here the CDR3 reads CASSLPVGKGNTEAFF. The CDR3 nucleotides are TGTGCCAGCAGCCTCCCGGTTGGGAAGGGGAACACTGAAGCTTTCTTT.

Comment on this clonotype: An end of the junction does not agree with germline; a read error may underlie this. This chain connects TRBV6-2 or TRBV6-3 to TRBJ2-7, with no clear D. CDR3 length: 12 residues. Germline CDR1 and CDR2: MNHEY and SVGEGT. The DNA of the CDR3 is TGTGCCAGCAGCCCCGACACCTACGAGCAGCACTTC. Translated, it gives CASSPDTYEQHF.

This clonotype has at least ten counts. V is TRBV11-2 and J is TRBJ1-1; maybe TRBD1 (5 bases). CDR3 length: 18 residues. The V gene's germline CDR1 is SGHAT and CDR2 FQNNGV. With 1 base removed from V and 4 bases from J, the gap between germline ends came to 22 bases. The CDR3 protein is CASSLVREGVGRGTEAFF. DNA for the CDR3: TGTGCCAGCAGCTTAGTTCGGGAGGGAGTGGGAAGGGGCACTGAAGCTTTCTTT.

This clonotype was seen many times. The chain combines TRBV12-3 or TRBV12-4 with TRBJ2-5, with 11 bases aligning to TRBD2. After removal of 6 bases from V and 7 bases from J, the junction contained 13 bases not matched to a gene. The CDR3 covers 16 residues. In DNA, the CDR3 is TGTGCCAGCAGCTTAACTAGCGGGAGTGGGCGGGGGACCCAGTACTTC. It specifies CASSLTSGSGRGTQYF.

This clonotype was picked up many times. The chain carries TRBV7-9 and TRBJ2-7; D ambiguous. CDR3 length equals 12 residues. Trimming took 5 bases from V and 4 from J, leaving 9 bases between them. The germline V gene encodes CDR1 SEHNR and CDR2 FQNEAQ (reference sequence). The CDR3 DNA reads as TGTGCCAGCAGCGACGCCCGATACGAGCAGTACTTC. Translated: CASSDARYEQYF. The variable domain in full, completed from reference TRBV7-9 and TRBJ2-7, reads DTGVSQNPRHKITKRGQNVTFRCDPISEHNRLYWYRQTLGQGPEFLTYFQNEAQLEKSRLLSDRFSAERPKGSFSTLEIQRTEQGDSAMYLCASSDARYEQYFGPGTRLTVT.

This clonotype came up a few times. The gene calls are TRBV19 and TRBJ2-7; TRBD1 matches 7 bases. The DNA end is a closer match to TRBJ2-1, so the J assignment may be wrong. The CDR3 has 14 residues. Germline CDR1 LNHDA, CDR2 SQIVND (reference sequence). As DNA, the CDR3 is TGTGCCAGTAGTACCAACAGGGGAGCCTACGAGCAGTTCTTC. It translates to CASSTNRGAYEQFF.

This clonotype was recorded at least ten times. The rearrangement joins TRBV7-2 to TRBJ2-3, with unresolved D. Per germline, CDR1 SGHTA and CDR2 FQGNSA. Trimming removed 3 bases at V and 1 base at J, with 20 bases between. The CDR3 is 18 amino acids. Written as DNA, the CDR3 is TGTGCCAGCAGCTTCCCATTAGTTGATAGAGGAGGCACAGATACGCAGTATTTT. This codes for CASSFPLVDRGGTDTQYF.

This clonotype was observed at least ten times. The V gene is TRBV5-1, the J gene TRBJ1-2; D unresolved. Looked up from germline, CDR1 is SGHRS and CDR2 is YFSETQ. V was shortened by 6 bases and J by 8 bases, with 20 bases between the two germline ends. This CDR3 has 14 amino acids. CDR3 nucleotides: TGCGCCAGCACCCCGACCCCCGCGGCTGGAGGCTACACCTTC. This encodes CASTPTPAAGGYTF.

In its sample, this clonotype was seen many times. The chain employs TRBV6-1 and TRBJ2-7, with unresolved D. Germline V gene data show CDR1 as MNHNS and CDR2 as SASEGT. V was clipped by 5 bases and J by 3 bases, with 11 bases between them. CDR3 length equals 13 residues. CDR3 region: CASSSGPYYEQYF. For the CDR3, the DNA is TGTGCCAGCAGTTCCGGGCCATACTACGAGCAGTACTTC.

This clonotype has at least ten counts. This rearrangement joins TRBV6-1 to TRBJ1-4; no firm D call. The CDR3 is 15 amino acids. Between the trimmed V and J ends, which lost 5 bases and 8 bases, there was a span of 18 bases. CDR1 and CDR2 from the germline V gene are MNHNS and SASEGT. CDR3 sequence: CASSYEEVVLEKLFF. DNA for the CDR3: TGTGCCAGCAGTTACGAGGAGGTCGTTCTAGAAAAACTGTTTTTT.

This clonotype came up many times. The chain recombines TRBV7-9 with TRBJ2-7; D gene uncertain. CDR3 size: 12 residues. With 5 bases removed from V and 3 bases from J, the gap between germline ends came to 8 bases. In germline, CDR1 is SEHNR, CDR2 FQNEAQ (reference sequence). The CDR3 region has the DNA TGTGCCAGCAGCCCCCGGCACTACGAGCAGTACTTC. Translated: CASSPRHYEQYF. Combining the CDR3 with reference TRBV7-9 and TRBJ2-7 gives the whole variable domain DTGVSQNPRHKITKRGQNVTFRCDPISEHNRLYWYRQTLGQGPEFLTYFQNEAQLEKSRLLSDRFSAERPKGSFSTLEIQRTEQGDSAMYLCASSPRHYEQYFGPGTRLTVT.

On this clonotype: A clone one base away is much larger, so this may be a read error. The chain joins TRBV2 to TRBJ2-2; 12 nucleotides agree with TRBD1. The germline gives CDR1 SNHLY, CDR2 FYNNEI. The CDR3 length is 15 residues. DNA of the CDR3: TGTACCAGCAGGGGGACAGGGGGCGAAACCGGGGAGCTGTTTTTT. Translated, it gives CTSRGTGGETGELFF. The full variable domain, completed using reference TRBV2 and TRBJ2-2, is EPEVTQTPSHQVTQMGQEVILRCVPISNHLYFYWYRQILGQKVEFLVSFYNNEISEKSEIFDDQFSVERPDGSNFTLKIRSTKLEDSAMYFCTSRGTGGETGELFFGEGSRLTVL.

This clonotype has ten or more counts. The CDR3 DNA follows: TGTGCCAGCAGTGAGACCGCCGCTTGGGGAGGCTACACCTTC. Encoded protein: CASSETAAWGGYTF. The rearrangement joins TRBV6-1 to TRBJ1-2, with D unresolved. V was trimmed by 3 bases and J by 8 bases, leaving 16 bases between them. Germline V gene data show CDR1 as MNHNS and CDR2 as SASEGT. The CDR3 is 14 residues long.

This clonotype was counted ten times or more. The V call is TRBV5-5, the J call TRBJ1-2; no clear D gene. Germline CDR1 is SGHKS and CDR2 is YYEKEE (reference sequence). The ends were cut back, 0 bases at V and 6 bases at J, with 9 bases in the middle. This CDR3 has 13 amino acids. The CDR3 region is CASSLGAGNGYTF. The CDR3 DNA follows: TGTGCCAGCAGCTTGGGCGCGGGGAATGGCTACACCTTC.

This clonotype was seen many times. The V call is TRBV20-1, the J call TRBJ1-1; D unresolved. The CDR3 runs 13 residues. Germline V CDR1 and CDR2: DFQATT, SNEGSKA (reference sequence). Trimming shortened V by 3 bases and J by 5 bases, and 13 bases separated the two germline ends. CDR3 sequence: CSARPSTGTEAFF. CDR3 nucleotide sequence: TGCAGTGCTAGGCCGAGCACTGGGACTGAAGCTTTCTTT.

This clonotype occurred many times. The gene calls are TRBV29-1 and TRBJ2-2; 7 bases match TRBD1. Trimming removed 7 bases from V and 6 bases from J; junction bases left unmatched: 11. Germline loops: CDR1 SQVTM, CDR2 ANQGSEA. This CDR3 has 14 residues. The CDR3 bases are TGCAGCGCCCAGAGGGCAGGGGGTGCCGGGGAGCTGTTTTTT. It encodes CSAQRAGGAGELFF.

V usage is TRBV9 and J usage is TRBJ1-2; 10 nucleotides agree with TRBD1. This CDR3 contains 16 residues. J gave up 8 bases and V 4 bases, and 14 bases lay outside the gene matches. Germline CDR1 SGDLS, CDR2 YYNGEE. CDR3 amino acids: CASSPGLGDRGEGYTF. In nucleotides, the CDR3 is TGTGCCAGCAGCCCAGGCTTGGGGGACAGGGGTGAAGGCTACACCTTC.